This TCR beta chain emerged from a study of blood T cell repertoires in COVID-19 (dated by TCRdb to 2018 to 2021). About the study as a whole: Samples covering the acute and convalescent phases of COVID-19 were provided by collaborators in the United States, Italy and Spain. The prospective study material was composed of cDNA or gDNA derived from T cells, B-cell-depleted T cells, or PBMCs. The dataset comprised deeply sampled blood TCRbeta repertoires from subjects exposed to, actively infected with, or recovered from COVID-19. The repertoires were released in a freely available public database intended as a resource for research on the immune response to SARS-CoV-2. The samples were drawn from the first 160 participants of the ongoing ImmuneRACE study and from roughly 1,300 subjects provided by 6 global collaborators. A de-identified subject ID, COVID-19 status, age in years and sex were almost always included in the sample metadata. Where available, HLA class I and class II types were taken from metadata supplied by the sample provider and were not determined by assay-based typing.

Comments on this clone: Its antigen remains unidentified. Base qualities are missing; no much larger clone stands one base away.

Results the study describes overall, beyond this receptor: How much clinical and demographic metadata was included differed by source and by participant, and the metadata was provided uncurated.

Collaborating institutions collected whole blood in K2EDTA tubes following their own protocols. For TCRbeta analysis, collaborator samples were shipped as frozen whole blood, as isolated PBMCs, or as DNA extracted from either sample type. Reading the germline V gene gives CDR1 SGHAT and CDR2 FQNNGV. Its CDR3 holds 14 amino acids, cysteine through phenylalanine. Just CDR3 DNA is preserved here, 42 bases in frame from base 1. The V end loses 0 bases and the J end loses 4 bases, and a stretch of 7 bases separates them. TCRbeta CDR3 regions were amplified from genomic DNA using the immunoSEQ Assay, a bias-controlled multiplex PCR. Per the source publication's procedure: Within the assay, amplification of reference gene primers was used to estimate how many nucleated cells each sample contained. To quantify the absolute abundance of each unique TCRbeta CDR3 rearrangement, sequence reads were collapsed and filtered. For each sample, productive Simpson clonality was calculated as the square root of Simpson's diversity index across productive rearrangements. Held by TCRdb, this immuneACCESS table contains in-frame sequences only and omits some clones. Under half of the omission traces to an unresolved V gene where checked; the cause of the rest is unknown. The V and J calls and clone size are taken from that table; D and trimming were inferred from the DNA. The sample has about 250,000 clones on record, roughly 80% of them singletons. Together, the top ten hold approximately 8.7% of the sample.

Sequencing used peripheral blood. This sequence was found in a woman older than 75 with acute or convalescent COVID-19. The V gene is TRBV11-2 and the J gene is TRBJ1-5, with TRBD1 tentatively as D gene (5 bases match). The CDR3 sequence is CASSLDRANQPQHF. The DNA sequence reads TGTGCCAGCAGCTTAGACAGGGCTAATCAGCCCCAGCATTTT. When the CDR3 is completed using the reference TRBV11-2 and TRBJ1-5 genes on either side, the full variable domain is EAGVAQSPRYKIIEKRQSVAFWCNPISGHATLYWYQQILGQGPKLLIQFQNNGVVDDSQLPKDRFSAERLKGVDSTLKIQPAKLEDSAVYLCASSLDRANQPQHFGDGTRLSIL.